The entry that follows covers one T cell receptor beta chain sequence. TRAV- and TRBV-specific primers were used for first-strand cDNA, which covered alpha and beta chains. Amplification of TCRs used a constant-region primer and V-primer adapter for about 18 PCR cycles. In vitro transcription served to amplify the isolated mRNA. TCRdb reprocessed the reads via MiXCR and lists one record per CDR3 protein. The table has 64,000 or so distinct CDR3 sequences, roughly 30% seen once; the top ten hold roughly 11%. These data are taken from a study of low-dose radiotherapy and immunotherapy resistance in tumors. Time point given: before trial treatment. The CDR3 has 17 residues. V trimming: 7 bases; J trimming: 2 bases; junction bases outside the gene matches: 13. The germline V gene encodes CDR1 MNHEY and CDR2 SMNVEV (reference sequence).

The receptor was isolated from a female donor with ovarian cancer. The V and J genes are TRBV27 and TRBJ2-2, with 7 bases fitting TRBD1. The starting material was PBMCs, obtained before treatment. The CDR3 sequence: CASKKRPGQINTGELFF. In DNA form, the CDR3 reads TGTGCCAGCAAAAAGCGGCCGGGACAGATCAACACCGGGGAGCTGTTTTTT.